This T cell receptor (beta chain) derives from a study of blood T cell repertoires in COVID-19. Germline loops: CDR1 SQVTM, CDR2 ANQGSEA. V was pared by 5 bases and J by 9 bases, with 6 bases of the junction left unmatched. CDR3 length: 13 residues. The table came from immunoSEQ multiplex PCR; TCRdb's copy has only in-frame clones and leaves some out. The repertoire holds some 200,000 clones, 81% seen once, with 8% to 9.5% in the top ten. The sequencing input was PBMCs or T cells enriched from blood (not recorded which). The sequence was obtained from a woman in her forties or fifties with acute COVID-19. The rearrangement joins TRBV29-1 to TRBJ1-6, with 8 positions matching TRBD1. CDR3 DNA sequence: TGCAGCGTTCAGGACAGGGAAGGTTCACCCCTCCACTTT. Translation gives CSVQDREGSPLHF.